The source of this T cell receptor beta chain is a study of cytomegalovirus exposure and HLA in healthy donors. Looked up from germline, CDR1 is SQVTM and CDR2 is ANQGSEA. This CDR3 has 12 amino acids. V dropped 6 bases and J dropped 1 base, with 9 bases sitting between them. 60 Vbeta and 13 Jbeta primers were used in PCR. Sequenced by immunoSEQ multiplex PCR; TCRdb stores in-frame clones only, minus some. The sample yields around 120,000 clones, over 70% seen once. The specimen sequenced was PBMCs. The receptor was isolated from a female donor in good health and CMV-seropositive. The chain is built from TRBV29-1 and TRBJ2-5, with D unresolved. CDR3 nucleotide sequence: TGCAGCGTCGCGACAAGCCAAGAGACCCAGTACTTC. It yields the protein CSVATSQETQYF.